Listed here is a single TCR beta chain. Its antigen is currently unknown. J was trimmed by 6 bases and V by 3 bases; bases with no gene match: 11. The CDR3 is made up of 18 amino acids. PCR was performed a second time for 7 to 11 cycles using a sample-barcoded 5' primer and a J-beta primer mix. TCRdb reprocessed the 5' RACE reads via MiXCR and lists one record per CDR3 protein. In the table there are over a million distinct CDR3 sequences, 42% of which are singletons. The data belong to a study of blood T cells in healthy people across ages. The overall study: Using template switching, researchers captured about one barcoded beta molecule for each two T cells.

Findings of the study overall: Changes in expanded clonotypes were possibly confounded, as the CMV status of donors was unknown. Per-million-T-cell TCR beta diversity fell roughly linearly with age.

This clonotype was sampled from a woman between 18 and 29 years old in good health. Sequenced input: blood. The J gene is TRBJ2-3, the V gene TRBV12-3 or TRBV12-4; TRBD2 agrees at 14 bases. The CDR3 region has the DNA TGTGCCAGCAGTTTCGGGACTAGCGGGAGCTATTTCAAGGATACGCAGTATTTT. Encoded protein: CASSFGTSGSYFKDTQYF.